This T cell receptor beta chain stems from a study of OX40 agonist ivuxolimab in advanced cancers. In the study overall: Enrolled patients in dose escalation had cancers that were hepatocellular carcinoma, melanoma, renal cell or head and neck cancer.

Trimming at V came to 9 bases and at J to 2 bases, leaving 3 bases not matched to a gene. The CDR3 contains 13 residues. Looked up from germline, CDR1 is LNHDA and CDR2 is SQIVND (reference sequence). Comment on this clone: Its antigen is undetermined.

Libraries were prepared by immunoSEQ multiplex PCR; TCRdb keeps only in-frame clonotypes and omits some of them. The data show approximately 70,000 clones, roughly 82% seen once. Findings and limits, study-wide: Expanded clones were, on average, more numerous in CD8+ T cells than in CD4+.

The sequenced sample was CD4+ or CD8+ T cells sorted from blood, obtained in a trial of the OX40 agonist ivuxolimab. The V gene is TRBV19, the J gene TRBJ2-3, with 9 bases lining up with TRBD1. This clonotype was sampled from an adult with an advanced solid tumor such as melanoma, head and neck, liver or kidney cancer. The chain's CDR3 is CASRDRVTDTQYF. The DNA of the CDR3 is TGTGCCAGCAGGGACAGGGTCACAGATACGCAGTATTTT.